This TCR beta chain was retrieved from a study of cytomegalovirus exposure and HLA in healthy donors. The study, taken as a whole, reports: A few chains tied to CMV proved CMV antigen-specific in vitro.

This clone was counted a single time. Its specificity is unknown. Produced via immunoSEQ multiplex PCR; TCRdb's table is partial and in-frame only. The sample consists of roughly 64,000 clones, 90% to 95% of them appearing once. V was clipped by 6 bases and J by 5 bases; unmatched bases: 4. The CDR3 totals 13 residues. In germline, CDR1 is KGHSH, CDR2 LQKENI. This chain links TRBV18 with TRBJ2-7; 10 nucleotides line up with TRBD1. Sequencing was done on a sample of PBMCs. The TCR comes from a woman aged 18-29 years in good health and CMV-seropositive. The CDR3 loop reads CASSWDRGHEQYF. For the CDR3, the DNA is TGTGCCAGCTCTTGGGACAGGGGCCACGAGCAGTACTTC. Full variable domain (missing parts from reference TRBV18 and TRBJ2-7): NAGVMQNPRHLVRRRGQEARLRCSPMKGHSHVYWYRQLPEEGLKFMVYLQKENIIDESGMPKERFSAEFPKEGPSILRIQQVVRGDSAAYFCASSWDRGHEQYFGPGTRLTVT.